A selection of T cell receptor beta chains follows, all from one sample in a study of post-analysis software for immune sequencing data. From the PCR reads, TCRdb called clonotypes with MiXCR, one entry per CDR3 protein. The data show fewer than 900,000 distinct CDR3 sequences, 40% to 55% seen once. Source material: blood. The receptor set was obtained from a girl aged 10-17 years with multiple sclerosis. Both conserved end residues are part of each CDR3. The D gene is left open where the match is weak. The size entry is marked missing in some rows and otherwise reads once, few, many or a size class.

J,V,size,D,DNA,CDR3
TRBJ2-5,TRBV7-2,once,TRBD1,TGTGCCAGCAGCTTAGCGAGGACAGGGGCCTTAGGGACCCAGTACTTC,CASSLARTGALGTQYF
TRBJ2-5,TRBV5-1,NA,NA,TGCGCCAGCACCCAACAGGGGAGGGAGACCCAGTACTTC,CASTQQGRETQYF
TRBJ1-1,TRBV27,NA,NA,TGTGCCAGCAGTTTATATGGCAGGCCCACTGAAGCTTTCTTT,CASSLYGRPTEAFF
TRBJ2-6,TRBV12-3/TRBV12-4,NA,TRBD1,TGTGCCAGCAGTCCAGGGGACAGGTCCTCTGGGGCCAACGTCCTGACTTTT,CASSPGDRSSGANVLTF
TRBJ2-7,TRBV10-2,few,NA,TGCGCCAGCAACTCCGACAGCCAGGGCCCCTACGAGCAGTACTTC,CASNSDSQGPYEQYF
TRBJ2-1,TRBV6-5,few,NA,TGTGCCAGCAGTTCCCAGGGTAACCACAATGAGCAGTTCTTC,CASSSQGNHNEQFF
TRBJ2-7,TRBV28,NA,NA,TGTGCCAGCAGTTTAAGCTTCAAGTGGCGGGGGCTCTACGAGCAGTACTTC,CASSLSFKWRGLYEQYF
TRBJ2-7,TRBV7-8,few,TRBD2,TGTGCCAGCGGACCCGGGACTAGCAACTACGAGCAGTACTTC,CASGPGTSNYEQYF
TRBJ2-1,TRBV6-5,NA,TRBD2,TGTGCCAGCAGAAAGAGGCTAGCGGGAGACAGCAATGAGCAGTTCTTC,CASRKRLAGDSNEQFF
TRBJ2-5,TRBV20-1,NA,NA,TGCAGTGCTAGTGGGGGAGAGACCCAGTACTTC,CSASGGETQYF